This T cell receptor beta chain was found in a study of blood T cell repertoires in COVID-19 (dated by TCRdb to 2018 to 2021). With regard to the full study: Samples from collaborators originated in the United States, Italy and Spain and spanned both the acute and convalescent phases of COVID-19. The prospective study material was composed of cDNA or gDNA derived from T cells, B-cell-depleted T cells, or PBMCs. HLA class I and class II types, where available, came from metadata supplied by the sample provider rather than from assay-based typing. The samples were drawn from the first 160 participants of the ongoing ImmuneRACE study and from roughly 1,300 subjects provided by 6 global collaborators. Sample metadata almost always included a de-identified subject ID, COVID-19 status, age in years and sex. The repertoires were released in a freely available public database meant as a resource for research on the immune response to SARS-CoV-2. The dataset comprised deeply sampled blood TCRbeta repertoires from subjects exposed to, actively infected with, or recovered from COVID-19. General conclusions and limits of the study: How much clinical and demographic metadata was included differed by source and by participant, and the metadata was provided uncurated.

Comment on this clone: Its binding antigen is unknown. The sample holds no much larger clone one base away, and base qualities are not on file.

TCRbeta CDR3 regions were amplified from genomic DNA by means of the immunoSEQ Assay, a bias-controlled multiplex PCR. Under the source paper's analysis protocol: The number of nucleated cells in each sample was estimated by amplification of reference gene primers within the assay. Sequence reads were collapsed and filtered to measure the absolute abundance of every unique TCRbeta CDR3 rearrangement. For each sample, productive Simpson clonality was calculated as the square root of Simpson's diversity index over productive rearrangements. Sourced from immuneACCESS, this table was stored by TCRdb with only in-frame sequences that have V and J called. A share of the clones is absent; for the studies checked, an unresolved V gene accounts for under half, and the remainder has no known explanation. Clone size and the V and J calls come from that table; the DNA yielded D and trimming. The sample table shows about 110,000 clones, and approximately 72% are seen once. The ten largest clones add up to just under 20% of the sample.

Whole blood was collected in K2EDTA tubes by collaborating institutions according to the institutions' own protocols. For TCRbeta analysis, collaborators shipped samples in one of three forms: frozen whole blood, isolated PBMCs, or DNA extracted from either of those sample types. Looking up the germline V gene (reference sequence) yields CDR1 LGHDT and CDR2 YNNKEL. The CDR3 starts with the cysteine, ends with the phenylalanine, and has 14 residues. Left in the record is the CDR3 DNA by itself, 42 bases read in frame from the first base. V is cut back by 7 bases and J by 8 bases, with 8 bases in the junction unmatched.

This clonotype originated in a woman between 65 and 79 years old with acute or convalescent COVID-19. Sequencing used peripheral blood. The chain employs TRBV3-1 (or the pseudogene TRBV3-2) and TRBJ1-4, and 9 junction bases match TRBD1. The DNA is as follows: TGTGCCAGCACCGGACAGGGGTTAGGGGAAAAACTGTTTTTT. Its coded protein is CASTGQGLGEKLFF.